Shown below are 7 T cell receptor beta chains from a single sample sequenced in a study of blood T cells in healthy people across ages. Together with a sample-barcoded 5' primer, a J-beta primer mix was included in a second PCR lasting 7 to 11 cycles. Via MiXCR, TCRdb re-called the 5' RACE reads, giving one row per CDR3 protein. Among roughly 800,000 distinct CDR3 sequences listed, 55% to 70% were seen once. The sample was blood. Receptors originate from a man aged 25 to 40 in good health.

This clonotype was seen more than once but under ten times. This sequence joins TRBV25-1 and TRBJ2-1; 11 nucleotides agree with TRBD1. CDR3 size: 13 residues. The germline gives CDR1 MGHDK, CDR2 SYGVNS. Trimming took 8 bases from V and 8 from J; bases not matched to a gene: 5. In DNA form, the CDR3 reads TGTGCCAGCCGAAGGACAGGGGGCTATGAGCAGTTCTTC. Its translation: CASRRTGGYEQFF.

V is TRBV10-1 and J is TRBJ2-3; TRBD2 matches at 9 bases. The CDR3 extends over 16 amino acids. CDR1 WNHNN and CDR2 SYGVQD come from the germline V gene (reference sequence). The V and J ends lost 6 bases and 3 bases, in that order; junction bases with no gene match: 10. The CDR3: CASSGREGLKTDTQYF. The CDR3 nucleotides are TGCGCCAGCAGCGGGCGGGAGGGCTTGAAAACAGATACGCAGTATTTT.

Only a few counts were recorded for this clonotype. V gene TRBV20-1 combines with J gene TRBJ1-3; D may be TRBD1 (6 bases). Germline lookup yields CDR1 DFQATT and CDR2 SNEGSKA (reference sequence). V was cut by 5 bases and J by 4 bases, with 12 bases left in between. The CDR3 is made up of 13 amino acids. The CDR3 region is CSAPGTSGNTIYF. DNA for the CDR3: TGCAGTGCTCCCGGGACATCAGGAAACACCATATATTTT.

This chain uses TRBV20-1 with TRBJ1-5; 7 bases map to TRBD1. CDR1 is DFQATT and CDR2 is SNEGSKA in the germline V gene (reference sequence). This CDR3 region has 15 residues. Trimming at V came to 5 bases and at J to 3 bases, leaving 10 bases not matched to a gene. CDR3 in DNA: TGCAGTGCTCCAAGTGGGGGACAGACCAATCAGCCCCAGCATTTT. Its translation: CSAPSGGQTNQPQHF.

This chain joins TRBV6-1 and TRBJ2-1; 9 nucleotides align to TRBD2. The germline V gene has CDR1 MNHNS and CDR2 SASEGT. The CDR3 is 15 amino acids. J was trimmed by 9 bases and V by 6 bases; bases with no gene match: 12. The CDR3 bases are TGTGCCAGCAGAAGCCCCGGGACTAGCAAGCGTGAGCAGTTCTTC. Translation: CASRSPGTSKREQFF.

V and J are TRBV4-2 and TRBJ1-6; TRBD1 agrees at 9 bases. The CDR3 contains 17 residues. The germline V gene has CDR1 LGHNA and CDR2 YNFKEQ. The ends lost 4 bases at V and 5 bases at J; junction bases unmatched: 9. The CDR3 nucleotides read TGTGCCAGCAGCCGAACCCCGGGACAGGGAAATAATTCACCCCTCCACTTT. Amino acid sequence: CASSRTPGQGNNSPLHF.

This clonotype was detected only a few times. V is TRBV5-8 and J is TRBJ2-1, with D perhaps TRBD2 (7 bases). This CDR3 spans 16 amino acids. V was shortened by 6 bases and J by 0 bases, with 16 bases between the two germline ends. Germline CDR1 and CDR2: SGHTS and YDEGEE. The CDR3 reads CASTPQGRDSYNEQFF. Here the CDR3 DNA reads TGTGCCAGCACCCCTCAGGGGAGGGACTCCTACAATGAGCAGTTCTTC.